Sequencing of this T cell receptor beta chain was carried out in a study of PD-1 blockade in classical Hodgkin lymphoma (dated by TCRdb to 2018 to 2020). About the study as a whole: Nivolumab dosing was 3 mg/kg intravenously every 2 weeks, continuing until either disease progression or unacceptable toxicity. A peripheral blood immune signature of response to PD-1 blockade in classical Hodgkin lymphoma was defined using TCR beta sequencing and CyTOF.

On this clone: Its antigen is not yet known. The record has no base qualities; no much larger clone is one base away.

Results and caveats for the whole study, not just this receptor: By C4D1, a significant rise was seen in CD4+ TCR diversity but not in CD8+ TCR diversity (p=0.0027 vs p=0.16), and the rise was most apparent among complete responders (p=0.02). Trial patients with a complete response had baseline diversity similar to that of newly diagnosed patients, while partial responders and progressors had significantly lower diversity. Only a single clinical trial cohort was studied, and what caused the repertoire differences, possibly disease activity or prior therapy, remained undefined. Baseline TCR diversity was reported to be lower in newly diagnosed patients than in healthy donors and to be lower still in relapsed/refractory patients. Lower diversity was observed in patients in whom nivolumab was started less than 1 year after ASCT, and these patients were excluded from later analyses so that confounding by immune reconstitution would be avoided.

The Qiagen DNeasy kit was used to extract genomic DNA both from unsorted PBMCs and from the negatively selected CD4+ and CD8+ fractions. TCR beta CDR3 regions were subjected to amplification by immunoSEQ multiplex PCR with primers that anneal to V and J segments. A synthetic immune receptor repertoire was used to minimize amplification bias, and remaining bias was computationally removed after sequencing. Concerning the study's data processing: Custom Python scripts were used to quantify repertoire diversity as the Shannon entropy index. Unsorted, CD4+ and CD8+ repertoires were analyzed separately, except in combined analyses where CD4+ and CD8+ sequences were merged in silico. A clone counted as expanded when the clone's frequency after treatment rose at least 2-fold relative to C1D1, and clones undetected at baseline were given a pseudocount of 0.5. Clones with 0 or 1 copy at C1D1 were defined as singleton clones, while clones with 2 or more copies were defined as non-singleton clones. Clones expanded in unsorted samples were annotated as CD4+, CD8+ or unknown by matching protein sequences in sorted samples from the same patient. Wilcoxon tests on paired samples were used to test diversity changes from C1D1 to C4D1. Entries here come from immuneACCESS through TCRdb and include only in-frame sequences with V and J called. Some clones fail to appear in such tables; in the studies checked, an unresolved V gene covers under half of the shortfall, and the cause of the remainder is unknown. The V and J calls and clone size come from that table; D and trimming were worked out from the DNA. Present in this sample are approximately 18,000 clones, less than 85% of which were seen just once. Around 40% of the sample is in the top ten clones.

The time point label on this specimen signifies: cycle 4 day 1 (C4D1), after five to seven weeks of nivolumab. Every trial patient had relapsed following autologous stem cell transplantation, and prior brentuximab vedotin exposure was what differed among cohorts A, B and C. The trial cohort was composed of roughly 60 patients with relapsed/refractory classical Hodgkin lymphoma, for whom complete response, partial response or progressive disease was recorded as best overall response. Single-agent nivolumab was administered to trial patients in the multi-cohort phase II CheckMate 205 trial. An independent review committee assessed best overall response by applying the 2007 International Working Group response criteria. Trial PBMCs were collected just before the start of nivolumab (C1D1) and during therapy at cycle 2 day 1 and cycle 4 day 1. After peripheral blood was drawn into 8 mL Vacutainer Cell Preparation Tubes, PBMCs were isolated by centrifugation and then cryopreserved.

V is reduced by 7 bases and J by 7 bases, leaving a spacing of 11 bases between them. Counted from cysteine to phenylalanine, this CDR3 has 13 amino acids. CDR3 DNA is the only sequence kept; it has 39 bases, read in frame from the first base. CDR1 and CDR2, looked up from the germline V gene, are MNHNS and SASEGT. The sequence was obtained from a human donor with classical Hodgkin lymphoma. The source material was peripheral blood mononuclear cells (PBMCs), sampled before the fourth cycle of nivolumab. The rearranged segments are TRBV6-1 and TRBJ1-6; the D gene is possibly TRBD1, with 5 bases matching. The nucleotide sequence reads as follows: TGTGCCAGCACGGGGGGAAGGAATTCACCCCTCCACTTT. Its protein is CASTGGRNSPLHF.